This T cell receptor beta chain was captured in a study of blood T cell repertoires in COVID-19. Study as a whole: Donors in the United States, Italy and Spain gave samples during acute or convalescent COVID-19. The analysed material was cDNA or gDNA that came from T cells, B-cell-depleted T cells, or PBMCs.

Under the authors' procedure: Reference gene primers were amplified, and this amplification served to estimate nucleated cell counts. Some clones are missing from TCRdb's copy, which holds only in-frame ones; the method was immunoSEQ multiplex PCR. V and J calls and clone size follow that table, whereas D and trimming were derived from the DNA. The data contain 240,000 or so clones, 85% to 90% of them singletons. Looked up from germline, CDR1 is MDHEN and CDR2 is SYDVKM. J gave up 4 bases and V 4 bases, and 6 bases lay outside the gene matches. CDR3 size: 14 residues. The V call is TRBV28, the J call TRBJ1-1, with 7 nucleotides matching TRBD1. The receptor comes from a woman between 65 and 79 years old with active or convalescent COVID-19. The specimen was peripheral blood. The CDR3 DNA reads TGTGCCAGCAGTTATCAGGGGGAGACCACTGAAGCTTTCTTT. Protein sequence: CASSYQGETTEAFF.